This TCR beta chain was recorded in a study of blood T cell repertoires in COVID-19. Cohort assignment relied on participant-reported clinical history. The protocol was immunoSEQ multiplex PCR, while the TCRdb copy is restricted to in-frame clones and leaves out a portion. The data contain just over 300,000 clones, 80% to 90% of them singletons. The CDR3 is 14 amino acids. Per the germline V gene, CDR1 is SGHRS and CDR2 is YFSETQ. The ends were cut back, 3 bases at V and 1 base at J, with 9 bases in the middle. The sequence derives from a man aged 25 to 45 who had recovered from COVID-19. The sequencing sample was made of PBMCs or T cells enriched from blood (not recorded which). J is TRBJ2-3 and V is TRBV5-1; TRBD1 might be the D (5 bases). Here the CDR3 reads CASSSQGGTDTQYF. CDR3 in DNA: TGCGCCAGCAGCTCCCAAGGGGGCACAGATACGCAGTATTTT.